The clone carrying this T cell receptor beta chain was seen repeatedly, ten times or more. It was with a sample-barcoded 5' primer and a J-beta primer mix that a second PCR of about 6 to 12 cycles was run. One entry per CDR3 protein results from TCRdb running MiXCR on the 5' RACE reads. There are approximately 850,000 distinct CDR3 sequences in the sample; roughly 60% occur only once, and roughly 22% lies in the top ten. This record belongs to a study of blood T cells in healthy people across ages. This CDR3 comprises 14 residues. Trimming shortened V by 6 bases and J by 6 bases, and 18 bases separated the two germline ends. CDR1 DFQATT and CDR2 SNEGSKA come from the germline V gene (reference sequence).

Sequenced material: blood. The receptor comes from a man aged 25 to 40 in good health. The chain joins TRBV20-1 to TRBJ2-1; maybe TRBD1 (6 bases). CDR3 nucleotide sequence: TGCAGTGCCACCCATACAGGGACCTCCAATGAGCAGTTCTTC. It is translated as CSATHTGTSNEQFF.